The source of this T cell receptor beta chain is a study of blood T cell repertoires in COVID-19. Overall study: Sample material is recorded as cDNA or gDNA derived from T cells, B-cell-depleted T cells, or PBMCs.

In the study's own analysis: Using reference gene primer amplification, nucleated cell counts were estimated. Assay: immunoSEQ multiplex PCR; the TCRdb copy retains only in-frame clones and omits some. V, J and clone size reflect that table, while D and trimming were determined from the DNA. The sample has some 160,000 clones, around nine tenths seen once; the top ten hold under 3%. Sequences were obtained from peripheral blood. This TCR was sampled from a woman older than 75 with COVID-19, enrolled during active disease.

In nucleotides, the CDR3 is TGTGCCACCGCCGGGACAGGGGGCCTGACTGAAGCTTTCTTT. This encodes CATAGTGGLTEAFF. The chain links TRBV3-1 (or the pseudogene TRBV3-2) to TRBJ1-1; 12 bases line up with TRBD1. Trimming took 10 bases from V and 5 from J; bases not matched to a gene: 8. Germline V gives CDR1 LGHDT, CDR2 YNNKEL (reference sequence). The CDR3 is made up of 14 amino acids.